The rows below give T cell receptor beta chains drawn from one sample of a study of regulatory T cells in long-lasting Graves disease. A single record per CDR3 protein comes from TCRdb applying MiXCR to the multiplex PCR reads. The repertoire holds about 440,000 distinct CDR3 sequences, with about 15% as singletons. The data were also submitted as part of a second study, on T cells in Graves' hyperthyroidism and ophthalmopathy.

Material: peripheral blood mononuclear cells (PBMCs), obtained at new diagnosis, from a patient treated with antithyroid drugs. Receptors originate from a woman aged 25 to 39 with Graves disease. CDR3s include the opening cysteine and the closing phenylalanine or tryptophan. The D gene is left open where the match is weak. Clone size is not always given. Where it is, it says once, few, many or a class for expanded clones.

TRBJ2-1	TRBV7-3	NA	NA	CASSLSPGLGGNEQFF	TGTGCCAGCAGCTTATCTCCGGGACTGGGCGGCAATGAGCAGTTCTTC
TRBJ2-5	TRBV4-1	NA	NA	CASSQDGRAVEETRYF	TGCGCCAGCAGCCAAGATGGCCGGGCGGTCGAAGAGACCCGGTACTTC
TRBJ2-7	TRBV7-8	many	NA	CASSFPGGFYEQYF	TGTGCCAGCAGCTTCCCAGGGGGGTTCTACGAGCAGTACTTC
TRBJ2-1	TRBV7-2	NA	NA	CASSSTQNTYNEQFF	TGTGCCAGCAGCTCGACACAAAACACCTACAATGAGCAGTTCTTC
TRBJ2-7	TRBV27	NA	NA	CASKAGASLLYEQYF	TGTGCCAGCAAAGCAGGGGCCAGTCTTCTCTACGAGCAGTACTTC
TRBJ2-1	TRBV5-1	many	TRBD2	CASSEGLAGDSYNEQFF	TGCGCCAGCAGCGAGGGACTAGCGGGGGACTCCTACAATGAGCAGTTCTTC
TRBJ2-5	TRBV5-1	NA	NA	CASSAPGETQYF	TGCGCCAGCAGCGCCCCAGGGGAGACCCAGTACTTC
TRBJ2-7	TRBV25-1	NA	TRBD2	CASGLLAGGPRKQYF	TGTGCCAGCGGCCTCCTAGCGGGAGGGCCGAGGAAGCAGTACTTC
TRBJ2-2	TRBV2	many	NA	CASKVRGELFF	TGTGCCAGCAAGGTTAGGGGGGAGCTGTTTTTT
TRBJ2-3	TRBV20-1	few	NA	CSARDSAGPQYF	TGCAGTGCTAGAGATTCGGCGGGTCCGCAGTATTTT
TRBJ2-7	TRBV5-1	few	NA	CASSFITGVGFEQYF	TGCGCCAGCAGCTTTATCACTGGGGTCGGATTCGAGCAGTACTTC
TRBJ2-5	TRBV9	many	NA	CASSVGDGETQYF	TGTGCCAGCAGCGTAGGGGACGGAGAGACCCAGTACTTC
TRBJ2-6	TRBV5-1	many	NA	CASSQIDSPGANVLTF	TGCGCCAGCAGCCAAATAGACAGCCCAGGGGCCAACGTCCTGACTTTC
TRBJ2-3	TRBV7-3	NA	TRBD2	CASTSSGGTDTQYF	TGTGCCAGCACCTCTAGCGGGGGCACAGATACGCAGTATTTT
TRBJ2-1	TRBV5-1	many	NA	CASSSHVGDEQFF	TGCGCCAGCAGCTCACATGTAGGAGACGAGCAGTTCTTC
TRBJ2-7	TRBV11-2	many	NA	CASSPVRGAGPYEQYF	TGTGCCAGCAGCCCGGTCAGGGGAGCAGGGCCGTACGAGCAGTACTTC
TRBJ2-2	TRBV25-1	few	NA	CASNRDLGTGELFF	TGTGCCAGCAACCGGGACCTAGGCACCGGGGAGCTGTTTTTT
TRBJ1-5	TRBV2	many	NA	CASSSSLGGNQPQHF	TGTGCCAGCAGTAGTAGCCTCGGTGGTAATCAGCCCCAGCATTTT
TRBJ2-5	TRBV27	NA	NA	CASGAPNKSGSQETQYF	TGTGCCAGCGGAGCGCCCAATAAGAGCGGGTCGCAAGAGACCCAGTACTTC
TRBJ1-5	TRBV30	few	NA	CAWSVRLNQPQHF	TGTGCCTGGAGTGTACGCCTGAATCAGCCCCAGCATTTT
TRBJ2-5	TRBV12-5	NA	NA	CASGLELSRGSGQETQYF	TGTGCTAGTGGTTTGGAACTTTCTCGGGGTAGCGGCCAAGAGACCCAGTACTTC
TRBJ2-2	TRBV6-5	many	NA	CASSYSRSGTSALLTGELFF	TGTGCCAGCAGTTACTCGAGGTCGGGTACGAGCGCCCTTCTGACCGGGGAGCTGTTTTTT
TRBJ2-7	TRBV7-9	many	NA	CASSKAKGKGELYEQYF	TGTGCCAGCAGCAAAGCAAAGGGCAAGGGGGAACTGTACGAGCAGTACTTC
TRBJ1-1	TRBV6-2/TRBV6-3	many	NA	CASTVQGYTEAFF	TGTGCCAGCACGGTTCAGGGCTACACTGAAGCTTTCTTT
TRBJ2-3	TRBV7-2	many	NA	CASSLALVTDTQYF	TGTGCCAGCAGCTTAGCGCTAGTCACAGATACGCAGTATTTT